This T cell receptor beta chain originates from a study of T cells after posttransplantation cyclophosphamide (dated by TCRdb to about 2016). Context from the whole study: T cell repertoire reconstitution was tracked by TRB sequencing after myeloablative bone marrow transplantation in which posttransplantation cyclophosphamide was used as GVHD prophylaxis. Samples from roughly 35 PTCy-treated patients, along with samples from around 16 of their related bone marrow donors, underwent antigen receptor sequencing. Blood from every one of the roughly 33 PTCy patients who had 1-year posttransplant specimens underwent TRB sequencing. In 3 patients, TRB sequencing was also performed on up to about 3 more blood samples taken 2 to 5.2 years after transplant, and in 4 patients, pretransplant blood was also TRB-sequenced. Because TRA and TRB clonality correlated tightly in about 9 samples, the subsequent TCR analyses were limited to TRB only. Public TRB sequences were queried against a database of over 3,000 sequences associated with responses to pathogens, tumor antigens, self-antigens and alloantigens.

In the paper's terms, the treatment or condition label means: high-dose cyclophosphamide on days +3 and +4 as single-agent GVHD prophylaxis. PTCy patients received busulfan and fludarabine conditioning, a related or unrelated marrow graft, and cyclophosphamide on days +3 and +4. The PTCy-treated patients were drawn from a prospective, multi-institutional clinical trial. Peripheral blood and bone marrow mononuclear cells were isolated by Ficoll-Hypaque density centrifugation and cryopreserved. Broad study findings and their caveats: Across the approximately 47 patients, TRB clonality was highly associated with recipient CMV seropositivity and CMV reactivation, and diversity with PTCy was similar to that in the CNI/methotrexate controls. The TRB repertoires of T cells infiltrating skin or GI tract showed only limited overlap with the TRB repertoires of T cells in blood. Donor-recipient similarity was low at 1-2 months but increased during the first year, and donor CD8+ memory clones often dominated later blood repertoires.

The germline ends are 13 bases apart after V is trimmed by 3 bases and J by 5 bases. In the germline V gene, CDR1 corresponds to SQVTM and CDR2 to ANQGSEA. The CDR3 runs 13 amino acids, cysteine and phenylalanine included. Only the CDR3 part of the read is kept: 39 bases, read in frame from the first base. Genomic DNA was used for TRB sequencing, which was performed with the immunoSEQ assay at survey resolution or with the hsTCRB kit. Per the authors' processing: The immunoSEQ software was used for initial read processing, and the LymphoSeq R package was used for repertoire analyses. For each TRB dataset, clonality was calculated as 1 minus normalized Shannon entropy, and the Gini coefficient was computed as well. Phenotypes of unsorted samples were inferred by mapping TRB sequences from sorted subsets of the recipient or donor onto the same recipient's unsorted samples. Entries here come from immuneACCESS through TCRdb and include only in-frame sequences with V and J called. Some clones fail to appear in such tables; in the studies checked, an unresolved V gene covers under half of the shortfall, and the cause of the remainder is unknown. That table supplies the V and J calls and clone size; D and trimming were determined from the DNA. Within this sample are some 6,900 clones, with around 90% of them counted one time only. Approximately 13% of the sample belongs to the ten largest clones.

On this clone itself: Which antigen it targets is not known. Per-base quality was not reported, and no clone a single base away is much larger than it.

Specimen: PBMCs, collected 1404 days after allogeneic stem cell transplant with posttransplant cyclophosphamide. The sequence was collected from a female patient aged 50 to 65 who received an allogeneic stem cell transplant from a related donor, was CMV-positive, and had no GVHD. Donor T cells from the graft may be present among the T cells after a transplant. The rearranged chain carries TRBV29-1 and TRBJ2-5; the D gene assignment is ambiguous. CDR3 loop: CSVDVPVWETQYF. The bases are TGCAGCGTTGATGTGCCAGTATGGGAGACCCAGTACTTC.